This T cell receptor (beta chain) was sequenced during a study of cytomegalovirus exposure and HLA in healthy donors. V shed 4 bases and J 5 bases; nucleotides not matched to a gene: 10. The germline CDR1 and CDR2 sequences are SGHDT and YYEEEE. The CDR3 totals 15 residues. Method: immunoSEQ multiplex PCR; TCRdb's copy keeps in-frame clones and lacks some. The sample includes some 140,000 clones, 90% of them seen just once. The V call is TRBV5-6, the J call TRBJ1-2, with 8 nucleotides matching TRBD1. The clonotype originates from a woman aged 25 to 39 in good health and CMV-seropositive. Sequenced input: PBMCs. CDR3 nucleotides: TGTGCCAGCAGCAGCTCAGGGGGCGCCCGGTATGGCTACACCTTC. This codes for CASSSSGGARYGYTF.